These 23 T cell receptor beta chains originate from one sample sequenced in a study of cytomegalovirus exposure and HLA in healthy donors (dated by TCRdb to the late 2010s). Library preparation was by the immunoSEQ multiplex PCR assay. The multiplex PCR relied on a mix of 60 forward primers for TCR Vbeta segments and 13 reverse primers for TCR Jbeta segments. The table was pulled from immuneACCESS by TCRdb, which kept in-frame rearrangements only. Such tables lose some clones; where checked, under half of the loss comes from unresolved V genes, and the rest has no known cause. For this sample the table gives about 110,000 clones, of which approximately 14% were detected only once. The ten largest clones represent roughly 0.89% of the sample. The sample taken for sequencing was PBMCs. These receptors were taken from a female donor in good health and CMV-seronegative.

The chain couples TRBV7-9 to TRBJ1-2, with 8 bases identical to TRBD1. Germline V gene lookup returns CDR1 SEHNR and CDR2 FQNEAQ (reference sequence). This CDR3 contains 13 residues. Trimming took 4 bases from V and 3 from J; bases not matched to a gene: 1. CDR3 protein: CASSSDRDYGYTF. CDR3 DNA sequence: TGTGCCAGCAGCTCGGACAGGGACTATGGCTACACCTTC.

This clone was detected a few times. The chain carries TRBV19 and TRBJ2-5; weak D call: TRBD1 (5 bases). This CDR3 spans 13 amino acids. The V gene lost 5 bases and the J gene lost 4 bases, with 11 bases spanning the gap. Germline CDR1 and CDR2: LNHDA and SQIVND (reference sequence). CDR3 DNA: TGTGCCAGTAGTCCAAGACAGTTAGAGACCCAGTACTTC. This sequence encodes CASSPRQLETQYF. Using reference TRBV19 and TRBJ2-5 for the parts outside the CDR3, the full variable domain is DGGITQSPKYLFRKEGQNVTLSCEQNLNHDAMYWYRQDPGQGLRLIYYSQIVNDFQKGDIAEGYSVSREKKESFPLTVTSAQKNPTAFYLCASSPRQLETQYFGPGTRLLVL.

The chain joins TRBV2 to TRBJ1-5, with 7 bases matching TRBD1. Germline V CDR1 and CDR2: SNHLY, FYNNEI. Germline trimming cut 6 bases from V and 1 base from J; bases unmatched to any gene: 12. The CDR3 is made up of 17 amino acids. The CDR3 loop is CASRLGPDRASNQPQHF. The CDR3 DNA reads TGTGCCAGCAGGCTGGGCCCAGACAGGGCGAGCAATCAGCCCCAGCATTTT.

The chain recombines TRBV30 with TRBJ2-1, with 7 bases matching TRBD2. The CDR3 loop spans 15 amino acids. V dropped 3 bases and J dropped 0; count of bases not matched to a gene: 5. CDR1 and CDR2 (germline): GTSNPN, SVGIG (reference sequence). Here the CDR3 reads CAWSFGGSSYNEQFF. The CDR3 region has the DNA TGTGCCTGGAGCTTCGGGGGGAGCTCCTACAATGAGCAGTTCTTC.

This clone was counted a few times. The CDR3 spells CAWSNTGDMNTEAFF. CDR3 sequence (DNA): TGTGCCTGGAGTAATACAGGGGATATGAACACTGAAGCTTTCTTT. The chain uses TRBV30 and TRBJ1-1; TRBD1 matches 7 bases. After removal of 2 bases from V and 0 bases from J, the junction contained 6 bases not matched to a gene. The CDR3 loop spans 15 amino acids. Germline CDR1 GTSNPN, CDR2 SVGIG (reference sequence).

This clone showed up just a few times. The chain joins TRBV7-8 to TRBJ1-1; 8 bases map to TRBD1. Trimming cost V 5 bases and J 0 bases; bases outside gene matches: 8. CDR3 length equals 16 residues. Germline CDR1 and CDR2: SGHVS and FQNEAQ. For the CDR3, the DNA is TGTGCCAGCAGCATCGACAGGGGAGGATTGAACACTGAAGCTTTCTTT. It specifies CASSIDRGGLNTEAFF. Filled out from reference TRBV7-8 and TRBJ1-1, the complete variable domain reads GAGVSQSPRYKVAKRGQDVALRCDPISGHVSLFWYQQALGQGPEFLTYFQNEAQLDKSGLPSDRFFAERPEGSVSTLKIQRTQQEDSAVYLCASSIDRGGLNTEAFFGQGTRLTVV.

The chain joins TRBV7-9 to TRBJ2-7, with 10 positions matching TRBD2. V was clipped by 2 bases and J by 2 bases; unmatched bases: 12. This CDR3 comprises 18 residues. From germline, CDR1 is SEHNR and CDR2 FQNEAQ (reference sequence). The CDR3 is CASSLPLAGASGTYEQYF. In nucleotides, the CDR3 is TGTGCCAGCAGCTTACCCCTAGCGGGGGCTTCTGGGACCTACGAGCAGTACTTC.

The chain couples TRBV7-6 to TRBJ2-1; 10 nucleotides match TRBD1. V gave up 1 base and J gave up 6 bases; unmatched junction bases: 12. CDR1 SGHVS and CDR2 FNYEAQ come from the germline V gene. The CDR3 consists of 18 residues. Here the CDR3 reads CASSLEDRGSLSFNEQFF. The CDR3 DNA sequence: TGTGCCAGCAGCTTAGAGGACAGGGGGTCTTTGTCTTTCAATGAGCAGTTCTTC.

The sample holds a few counts of this clone. This chain connects TRBV30 to TRBJ2-7; D unclear. V was clipped by 2 bases and J by 4 bases, with 6 bases between them. The germline V gene has CDR1 GTSNPN and CDR2 SVGIG (reference sequence). CDR3 size: 11 residues. CDR3 loop: CAWSFLYEQYF. The CDR3 nucleotides read TGTGCCTGGAGTTTCCTATACGAGCAGTACTTC.

This clone was seen a few times. The chain uses TRBV19 and TRBJ2-7; possibly TRBD2 for D (7 bases). The V gene lost 4 bases and the J gene lost 2 bases, with 18 bases spanning the gap. Germline CDR1 is LNHDA and CDR2 is SQIVND (reference sequence). The CDR3 is 16 amino acids. The DNA for the CDR3 is TGTGCCAGTAGTAACAGAGGGGGGGAAGTCCCCTACGAGCAGTACTTC. This encodes CASSNRGGEVPYEQYF.

The V and J genes are TRBV28 and TRBJ1-2; 7 positions agree with TRBD1. CDR3 length equals 17 residues. Germline values: CDR1 MDHEN, CDR2 SYDVKM. The V gene end was trimmed by 3 bases and the J gene end by 2 bases; junction bases not matched to a gene: 12. CDR3 nucleotides: TGTGCCAGCAGTTTGCCTGGACAGGCAAGGTGGAACTATGGCTACACCTTC. It translates to CASSLPGQARWNYGYTF.

This chain uses TRBV10-3 with TRBJ1-1, with 7 bases aligning to TRBD1. Germline V CDR1 and CDR2: ENHRY, SYGVKD. This CDR3 has 15 residues. Trimming removed 3 bases from V and 1 base from J; junction bases left unmatched: 5. CDR3 protein: CAISEPRTGNTEAFF. The CDR3 nucleotides are TGTGCCATCAGTGAACCACGGACAGGGAACACTGAAGCTTTCTTT.

The chain links TRBV19 to TRBJ2-1, with TRBD1 identical over 10 bases. The V gene end was trimmed by 5 bases and the J gene end by 3 bases; junction bases not matched to a gene: 7. This CDR3 is built from 16 residues. Germline assignment: CDR1 LNHDA and CDR2 SQIVND (reference sequence). The CDR3 DNA is TGTGCCAGTAGTTTCCGTCGGACAGGGGGCTACAATGAGCAGTTCTTC. Residues: CASSFRRTGGYNEQFF.

The chain employs TRBV7-6 and TRBJ1-2, with 7 bases that match TRBD1. After removal of 5 bases from V and 6 bases from J, the junction contained 9 bases not matched to a gene. The CDR3 consists of 14 residues. Per the germline V gene, CDR1 is SGHVS and CDR2 is FNYEAQ. The CDR3 DNA reads as TGTGCCAGCAGCGGAGGGGGCGGTCTCAATGGCTACACCTTC. As protein: CASSGGGGLNGYTF. Full variable domain (outside the CDR3, taken from reference TRBV7-6 and TRBJ1-2): GAGVSQSPRYKVTKRGQDVALRCDPISGHVSLYWYRQALGQGPEFLTYFNYEAQQDKSGLPNDRFSAERPEGSISTLTIQRTEQRDSAMYRCASSGGGGLNGYTFGSGTRLTVV.

V is TRBV2 and J is TRBJ1-5, with D hard to call. Germline-derived CDR1 and CDR2 are SNHLY and FYNNEI. V lost 8 bases and J lost 3, with 14 bases in between. The CDR3 has 14 residues. The CDR3 here is CASAQSGSNQPQHF. CDR3 nucleotides: TGTGCCAGCGCGCAGTCAGGTTCCAATCAGCCCCAGCATTTT.

V is TRBV13 and J is TRBJ1-1, with 11 bases matching TRBD1. CDR3 length equals 15 residues. V trimming: 5 bases; J trimming: 4 bases; junction bases outside the gene matches: 6. The V gene's germline CDR1 is PRHDT and CDR2 FYEKMQ (reference sequence). CDR3 DNA: TGTGCCAGCAGCCAGGACAGGGGGCGCGTCACTGAAGCTTTCTTT. Encoded protein: CASSQDRGRVTEAFF.

Only a few counts were recorded for this clone. CDR3 amino acids: CASRTGGQETQYF. Here the CDR3 DNA reads TGCGCCAGCAGGACCGGGGGACAAGAGACCCAGTACTTC. The chain combines TRBV10-1 with TRBJ2-5; possible D gene TRBD2, 6 bases. This CDR3 is 13 amino acids long. CDR1 is WNHNN, CDR2 SYGVQD, per germline (reference sequence). Trimming took off 6 bases at V and 2 bases at J, with 10 bases between the two ends.

This chain uses TRBV6-5 with TRBJ2-5, with a weak D call TRBD2 (5 bases). V dropped 6 bases and J dropped 4 bases, with 9 bases sitting between them. Germline assignment: CDR1 MNHEY and CDR2 SVGAGI. The CDR3 loop spans 12 amino acids. The CDR3 DNA follows: TGTGCCAGCAGCAGCCGGGGAGAGACCCAGTACTTC. It translates to CASSSRGETQYF.

This clone was recorded a few times. V and J are TRBV5-1 and TRBJ1-2; 11 positions match TRBD1. Germline trimming cut 2 bases from V and 4 bases from J; bases unmatched to any gene: 13. The CDR3 sequence is 18 residues long. Germline V CDR1 and CDR2: SGHRS, YFSETQ. CDR3 protein: CASSFELGTGGWIYGYTF. In DNA, the CDR3 is TGCGCCAGCAGCTTCGAACTCGGGACAGGGGGATGGATCTATGGCTACACCTTC.

The J gene is TRBJ2-3, the V gene TRBV7-2; TRBD2 matches at 10 bases. There are 18 residues in the CDR3. Trimming cost V 5 bases and J 2 bases; bases outside gene matches: 13. Germline V gene sequence: CDR1 SGHTA, CDR2 FQGNSA. This chain's CDR3 is CASSTIAGGRFYTDTQYF. For the CDR3, the DNA is TGTGCCAGCAGCACTATAGCGGGGGGCCGATTCTACACAGATACGCAGTATTTT.

The gene calls are TRBV4-3 and TRBJ2-5, with 12 bases fitting TRBD2. CDR1 and CDR2 (germline): LGHNA, YSLEER. V trimming: 3 bases; J trimming: 5 bases; junction bases outside the gene matches: 4. The CDR3 extends over 15 amino acids. CDR3 in amino acids: CASSQLAGGPETQYF. The DNA for the CDR3 is TGCGCCAGCAGCCAGCTAGCGGGGGGGCCGGAGACCCAGTACTTC.

This clone has a handful of counts. The V gene is TRBV2, the J gene TRBJ1-3, with D perhaps matching TRBD1 (5 bases). The CDR3 runs 14 residues. Trimming removed 2 bases at V and 2 bases at J, with 7 bases between. CDR1 and CDR2 (germline): SNHLY, FYNNEI. The CDR3 sequence is CASSEWGAGNTIYF. The DNA for the CDR3 is TGTGCCAGCAGTGAATGGGGGGCTGGAAACACCATATATTTT.

The chain joins TRBV2 to TRBJ1-5; weak D call: TRBD1 (6 bases). CDR1 and CDR2 (germline): SNHLY, FYNNEI. The CDR3 is made up of 15 amino acids. Trimming took 2 bases from V and 7 from J, leaving 15 bases between them. The chain's CDR3 is CASSEQNPGVQPQHF. The CDR3 coding sequence is TGTGCCAGCAGTGAACAGAACCCAGGGGTCCAGCCCCAGCATTTT.